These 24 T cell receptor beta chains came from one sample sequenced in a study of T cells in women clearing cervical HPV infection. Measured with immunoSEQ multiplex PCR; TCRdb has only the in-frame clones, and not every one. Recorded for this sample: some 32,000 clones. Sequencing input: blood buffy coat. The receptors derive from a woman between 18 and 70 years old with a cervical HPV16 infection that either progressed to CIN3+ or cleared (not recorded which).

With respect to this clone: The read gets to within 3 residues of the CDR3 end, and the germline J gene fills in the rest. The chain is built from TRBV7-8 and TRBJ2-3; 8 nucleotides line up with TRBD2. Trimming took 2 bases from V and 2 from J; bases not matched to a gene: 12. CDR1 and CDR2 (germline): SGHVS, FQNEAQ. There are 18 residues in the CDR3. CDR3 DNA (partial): TGTGCCAGCAGCTTATTGCTAGCGGGCACACTACTCACAGATACG. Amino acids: CASSLLLAGTLLTDT. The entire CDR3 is CASSLLLAGTLLTDTQYF.

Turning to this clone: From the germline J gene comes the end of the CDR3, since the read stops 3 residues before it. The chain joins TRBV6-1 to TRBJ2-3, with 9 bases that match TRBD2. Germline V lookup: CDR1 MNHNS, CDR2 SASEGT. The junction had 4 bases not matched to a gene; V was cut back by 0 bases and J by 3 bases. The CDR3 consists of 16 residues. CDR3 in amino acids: CASSEAGRGGTDTQYF. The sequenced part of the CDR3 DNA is TGTGCCAGCAGTGAAGCGGGGCGGGGGGGTACAGATACG.

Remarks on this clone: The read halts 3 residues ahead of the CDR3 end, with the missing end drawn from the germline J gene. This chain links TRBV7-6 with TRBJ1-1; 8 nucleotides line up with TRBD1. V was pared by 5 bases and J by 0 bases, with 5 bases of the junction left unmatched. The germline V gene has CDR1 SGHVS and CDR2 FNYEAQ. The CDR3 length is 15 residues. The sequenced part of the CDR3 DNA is TGTGCCAGCAGCCATCGACAGGGGCTGAACACTGAA. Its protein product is CASSHRQGLNTE. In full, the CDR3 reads CASSHRQGLNTEAFF.

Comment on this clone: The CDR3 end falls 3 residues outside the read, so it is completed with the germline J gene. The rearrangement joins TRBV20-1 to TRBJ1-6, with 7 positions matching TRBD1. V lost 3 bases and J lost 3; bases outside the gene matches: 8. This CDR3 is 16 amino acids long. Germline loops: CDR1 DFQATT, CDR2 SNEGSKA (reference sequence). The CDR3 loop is CSAREGGQRYNSPLHF. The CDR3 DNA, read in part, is TGCAGTGCTAGGGAAGGGGGACAGCGCTATAATTCACCC.

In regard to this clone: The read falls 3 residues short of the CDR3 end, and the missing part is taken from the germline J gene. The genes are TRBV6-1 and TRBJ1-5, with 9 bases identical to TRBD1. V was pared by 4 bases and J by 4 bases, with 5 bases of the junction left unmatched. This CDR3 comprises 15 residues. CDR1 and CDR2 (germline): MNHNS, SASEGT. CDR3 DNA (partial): TGTGCCAGCAGTGGACAGGGGGTAGTTAATCAGCCC. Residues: CASSGQGVVNQP. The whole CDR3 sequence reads CASSGQGVVNQPQHF.

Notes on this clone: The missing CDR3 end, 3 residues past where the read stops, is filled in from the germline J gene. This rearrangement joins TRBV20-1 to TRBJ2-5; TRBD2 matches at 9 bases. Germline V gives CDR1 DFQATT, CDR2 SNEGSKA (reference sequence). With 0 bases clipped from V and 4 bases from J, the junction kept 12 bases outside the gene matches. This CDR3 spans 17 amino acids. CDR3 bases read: TGCAGTGCTAGAGATCCCCGGTTAGCGGGGGCGGGAGAGACC. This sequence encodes CSARDPRLAGAGET. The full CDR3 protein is CSARDPRLAGAGETQYF.

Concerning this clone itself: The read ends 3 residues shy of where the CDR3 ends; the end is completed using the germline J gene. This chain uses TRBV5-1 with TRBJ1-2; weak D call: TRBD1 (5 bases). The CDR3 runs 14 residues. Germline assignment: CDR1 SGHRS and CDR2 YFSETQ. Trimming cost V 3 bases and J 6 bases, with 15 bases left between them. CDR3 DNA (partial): TGCGCCAGCAGCTCACTTAGGGGCGGGGATGGC. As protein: CASSSLRGGDG. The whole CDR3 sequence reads CASSSLRGGDGYTF.

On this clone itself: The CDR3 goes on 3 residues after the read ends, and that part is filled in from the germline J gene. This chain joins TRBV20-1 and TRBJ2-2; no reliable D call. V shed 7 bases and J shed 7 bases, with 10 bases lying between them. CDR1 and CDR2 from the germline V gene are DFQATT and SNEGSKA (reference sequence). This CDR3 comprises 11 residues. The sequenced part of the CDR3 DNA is TGCAGTGGGCCCCGGGTCGGGGAG. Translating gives CSGPRVGE. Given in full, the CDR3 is CSGPRVGELFF.

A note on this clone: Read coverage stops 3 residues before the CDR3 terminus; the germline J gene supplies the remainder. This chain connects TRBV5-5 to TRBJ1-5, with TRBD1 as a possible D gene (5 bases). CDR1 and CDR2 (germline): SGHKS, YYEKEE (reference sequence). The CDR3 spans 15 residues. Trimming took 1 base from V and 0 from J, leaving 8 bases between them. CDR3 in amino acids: CASSLRGASNQPQHF. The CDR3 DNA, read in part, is TGTGCCAGCAGCTTGCGAGGGGCTAGCAATCAGCCC. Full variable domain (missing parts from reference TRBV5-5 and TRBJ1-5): DAGVTQSPTHLIKTRGQQVTLRCSPISGHKSVSWYQQVLGQGPQFIFQYYEKEERGRGNFPDRFSARQFPNYSSELNVNALLLGDSALYLCASSLRGASNQPQHFGDGTRLSIL.

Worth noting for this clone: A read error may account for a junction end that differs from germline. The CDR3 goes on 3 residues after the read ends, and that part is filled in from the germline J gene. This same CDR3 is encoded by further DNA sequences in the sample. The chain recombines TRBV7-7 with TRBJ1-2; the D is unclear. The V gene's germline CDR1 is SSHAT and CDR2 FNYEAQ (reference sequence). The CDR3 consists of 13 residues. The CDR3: CASSQNWADTYTF. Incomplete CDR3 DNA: TGTGCTAGCAGCCAAAATTGGGCAGATACA.

The chain's CDR3 is CSALQGALTDGYTF. The part of the CDR3 DNA that was read is TGCAGTGCTCTACAGGGTGCTCTTACGGATGGC. The J gene is TRBJ1-2, the V gene TRBV20-1; D possibly corresponds to TRBD1 (6 bases). Coverage ceases 3 residues before the CDR3 finishes, and the germline J gene fills in the end. The CDR3 extends over 14 amino acids. Germline V lookup: CDR1 DFQATT, CDR2 SNEGSKA (reference sequence). Trimming removed 5 bases from V and 6 bases from J, with 19 bases in between.

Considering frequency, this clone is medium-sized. The CDR3 is CASSLRTGIGDTQYF. CDR3 DNA, as far as it was read: TGTGCCAGTAGTCTAAGGACAGGGATAGGGGATACG. V is TRBV19 and J is TRBJ2-3, with TRBD1 matching over 8 bases. The read comes to an end 3 residues before the CDR3 does, leaving the germline J gene to fill in the end. The CDR3 runs to 15 residues. Losses at the gene ends were 5 bases for V and 6 bases for J; bases not matched to a gene: 10. Germline V CDR1 and CDR2: LNHDA, SQIVND (reference sequence). The full variable domain, rest sourced from reference TRBV19 and TRBJ2-3, is DGGITQSPKYLFRKEGQNVTLSCEQNLNHDAMYWYRQDPGQGLRLIYYSQIVNDFQKGDIAEGYSVSREKKESFPLTVTSAQKNPTAFYLCASSLRTGIGDTQYFGPGTRLTVL.

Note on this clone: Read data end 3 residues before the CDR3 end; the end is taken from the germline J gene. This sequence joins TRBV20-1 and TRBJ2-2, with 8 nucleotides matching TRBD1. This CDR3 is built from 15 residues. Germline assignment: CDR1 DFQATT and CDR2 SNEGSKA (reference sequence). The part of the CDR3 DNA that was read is TGCAGTGCTAATACAGGGGGATTTATGAATTCACCG. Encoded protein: CSANTGGFMNSP. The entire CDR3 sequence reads CSANTGGFMNSPLFF.

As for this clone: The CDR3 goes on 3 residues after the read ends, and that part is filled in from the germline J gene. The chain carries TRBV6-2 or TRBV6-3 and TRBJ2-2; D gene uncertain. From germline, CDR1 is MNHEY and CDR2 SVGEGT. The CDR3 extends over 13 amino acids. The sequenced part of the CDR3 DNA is TGTGCCAGCAGCTTCACATGGCCTTCACCG. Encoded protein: CASSFTWPSP. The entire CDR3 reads CASSFTWPSPLFF.

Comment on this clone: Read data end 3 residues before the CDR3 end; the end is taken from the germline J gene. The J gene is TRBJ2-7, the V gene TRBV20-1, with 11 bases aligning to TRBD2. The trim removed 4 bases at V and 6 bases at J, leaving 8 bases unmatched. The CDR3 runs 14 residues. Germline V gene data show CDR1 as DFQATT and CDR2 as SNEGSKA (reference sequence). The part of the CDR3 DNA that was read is TGCAGTGCTAATACGGCTAGCGGGGGGTTCGAG. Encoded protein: CSANTASGGFE. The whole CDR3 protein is CSANTASGGFEQYF.

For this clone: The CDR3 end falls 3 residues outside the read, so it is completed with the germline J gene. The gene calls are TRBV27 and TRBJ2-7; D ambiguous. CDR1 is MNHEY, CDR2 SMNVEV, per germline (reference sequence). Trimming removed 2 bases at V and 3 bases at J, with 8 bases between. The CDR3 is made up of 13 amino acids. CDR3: CASSLRPDYEQYF. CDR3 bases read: TGTGCCAGCAGTTTAAGGCCCGACTACGAG.

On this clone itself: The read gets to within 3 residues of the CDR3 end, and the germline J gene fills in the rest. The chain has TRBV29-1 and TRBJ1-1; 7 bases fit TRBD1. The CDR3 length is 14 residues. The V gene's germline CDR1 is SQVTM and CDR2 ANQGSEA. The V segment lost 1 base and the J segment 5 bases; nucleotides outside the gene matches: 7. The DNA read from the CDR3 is TGCAGCGTTGAAGCGGAGGGGGCGAGAACTGAA. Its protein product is CSVEAEGARTE. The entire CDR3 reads CSVEAEGARTEAFF.

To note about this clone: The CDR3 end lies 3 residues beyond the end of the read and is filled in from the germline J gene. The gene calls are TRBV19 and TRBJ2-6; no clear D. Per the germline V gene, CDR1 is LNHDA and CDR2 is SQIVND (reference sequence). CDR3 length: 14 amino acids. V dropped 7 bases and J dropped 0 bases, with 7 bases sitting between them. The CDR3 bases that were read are TGTGCCAGTATTAGCCTCTCTGGGGCCAACGTC. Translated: CASISLSGANV. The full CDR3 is CASISLSGANVLTF.

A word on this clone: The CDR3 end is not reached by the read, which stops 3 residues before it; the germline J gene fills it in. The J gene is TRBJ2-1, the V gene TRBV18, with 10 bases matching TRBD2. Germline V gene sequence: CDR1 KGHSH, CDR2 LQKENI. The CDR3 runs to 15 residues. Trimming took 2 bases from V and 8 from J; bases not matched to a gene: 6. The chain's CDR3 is CASSPERGGMDEQFF. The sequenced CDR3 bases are TGTGCCAGCTCACCAGAGCGGGGGGGGATGGATGAG. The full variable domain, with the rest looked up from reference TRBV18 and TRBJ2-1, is NAGVMQNPRHLVRRRGQEARLRCSPMKGHSHVYWYRQLPEEGLKFMVYLQKENIIDESGMPKERFSAEFPKEGPSILRIQQVVRGDSAAYFCASSPERGGMDEQFFGPGTRLTVL.

CDR3 DNA (partial): TGTGCCAGCAGCTTAAGGCAGGTTTACGATGGC. Translated, it gives CASSLRQVYDG. The complete CDR3 reads CASSLRQVYDGYTF. This chain uses TRBV7-2 with TRBJ1-2; D is uncertain. The read ends 3 residues early relative to the CDR3; the germline J gene fills the gap. Trimming took off 2 bases at V and 6 bases at J, with 13 bases between the two ends. CDR3 length: 14 amino acids. Germline assignment: CDR1 SGHTA and CDR2 FQGNSA.

The covered CDR3 bases are TGTGCCAGCAGCACTAGTATGCCGGCCTACAATGAG. Its protein is CASSTSMPAYNE. The full CDR3 sequence reads CASSTSMPAYNEQFF. J is TRBJ2-1 and V is TRBV11-2; D might be TRBD2 (5 bases). The read halts 3 residues ahead of the CDR3 end, with the missing end drawn from the germline J gene. The V gene's germline CDR1 is SGHAT and CDR2 FQNNGV. Trimming stripped 5 bases from V and 2 bases from J, with 13 bases between. This CDR3 contains 15 residues.

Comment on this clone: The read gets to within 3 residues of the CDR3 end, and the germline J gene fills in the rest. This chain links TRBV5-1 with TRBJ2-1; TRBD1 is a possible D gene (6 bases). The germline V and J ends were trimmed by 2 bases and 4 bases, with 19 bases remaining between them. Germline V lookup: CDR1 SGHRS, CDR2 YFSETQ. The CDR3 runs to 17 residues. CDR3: CASSLGGVRRQYNEQFF. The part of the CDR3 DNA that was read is TGCGCCAGCAGCTTAGGGGGTGTTCGGAGACAATACAATGAG.

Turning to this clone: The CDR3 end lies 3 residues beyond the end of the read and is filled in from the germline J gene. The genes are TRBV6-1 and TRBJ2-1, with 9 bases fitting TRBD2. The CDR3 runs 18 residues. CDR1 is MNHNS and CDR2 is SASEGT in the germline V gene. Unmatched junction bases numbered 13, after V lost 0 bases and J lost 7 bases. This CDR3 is CASSEALRGSGGRNEQFF. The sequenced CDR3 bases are TGTGCCAGCAGTGAAGCGCTTCGGGGAAGCGGGGGGAGAAATGAG.

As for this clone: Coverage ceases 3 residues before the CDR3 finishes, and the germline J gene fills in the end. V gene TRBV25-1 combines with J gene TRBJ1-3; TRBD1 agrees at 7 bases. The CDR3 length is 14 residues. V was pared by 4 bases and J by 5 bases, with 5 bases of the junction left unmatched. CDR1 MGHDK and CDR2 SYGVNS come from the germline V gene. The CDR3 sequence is CASSATGSRNTIYF. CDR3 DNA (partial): TGTGCCAGCAGTGCGACAGGGAGTCGAAACACC.